Below are 5 T cell receptor beta chains sequenced from a single sample in a study of shared clonotypes between healthy human individuals. Naive CD8 cells comprised CD45RO-negative, CCR7-positively selected cells, excluding terminally differentiated effector memory CD45RA+ cells. Assay used: immunoSEQ multiplex PCR; TCRdb lists only in-frame clones, some missing. The data show about 580,000 clones, nearly 98% seen once. The sample consisted of naive CD8+ T cells sorted from blood. These receptors originate from a man aged 25-45 years in good health.

J is TRBJ2-1 and V is TRBV27; TRBD2 matches 12 bases. The CDR3 spans 18 residues. Per germline, CDR1 MNHEY and CDR2 SMNVEV (reference sequence). After removal of 5 bases from V and 2 bases from J, the junction contained 10 bases not matched to a gene. CDR3 sequence: CASSQGLAGGPTYNEQFF. The CDR3 bases are TGTGCCAGCAGTCAAGGCCTAGCGGGAGGGCCTACCTACAATGAGCAGTTCTTC.

This chain uses TRBV9 with TRBJ2-7; D is unresolved. The CDR3 extends over 14 amino acids. Trimming removed 0 bases from V and 2 bases from J, with 9 bases in between. Germline lookup yields CDR1 SGDLS and CDR2 YYNGEE. This CDR3 reads CASSVGSETYEQYF. The CDR3 region has the DNA TGTGCCAGCAGCGTAGGCTCAGAAACCTACGAGCAGTACTTC.

The chain combines TRBV9 with TRBJ2-2; 9 bases align to TRBD1. V lost 4 bases to trimming and J lost 7 bases; unmatched junction nucleotides: 11. CDR1 is SGDLS, CDR2 YYNGEE, per germline. This CDR3 has 16 amino acids. DNA of the CDR3: TGTGCCAGCAGCTCCTCAGGGGACAGGGTCATCGGGGAGCTGTTTTTT. The encoded protein is CASSSSGDRVIGELFF.

The gene calls are TRBV11-2 and TRBJ2-1, with D maybe TRBD2 (6 bases). The CDR3 loop spans 16 amino acids. From germline, CDR1 is SGHAT and CDR2 FQNNGV. V was trimmed by 2 bases and J by 2 bases, leaving 13 bases between them. The CDR3, as DNA: TGTGCCAGCAGCTTAAACTTGGGACTGGCCTACAATGAGCAGTTCTTC. It specifies CASSLNLGLAYNEQFF.

The chain recombines TRBV29-1 with TRBJ2-1; 9 nucleotides match TRBD2. Looked up from germline, CDR1 is SQVTM and CDR2 is ANQGSEA. With 1 base clipped from V and 4 bases from J, the junction kept 5 bases outside the gene matches. This CDR3 is built from 15 residues. The CDR3 sequence: CSVEGTSVRYNEQFF. For the CDR3, the DNA is TGCAGCGTTGAAGGGACTAGCGTGCGATACAATGAGCAGTTCTTC.